This T cell receptor (beta chain) was sequenced for a study of early T cells in non-severe SARS-CoV-2 infection. Study observations and caveats: VDJdb matching favored anti-spike CD8 responses, missing private and CD4 specificities.

TCRdb reprocessed the 5' RACE reads with MiXCR, giving one entry per CDR3 protein. Here the sample spans tens of thousands of distinct CDR3 sequences, 4% to 5% being singletons. This clonotype was detected many times. The antigen remains unidentified. The sequenced material came from whole blood. This clonotype originated in an adult who was a healthcare worker with PCR-confirmed SARS-CoV-2 infection or an uninfected control (not recorded which).

The CDR3 reads CASSPLTGMNTEAFF. The CDR3 bases are TGTGCCAGCTCACCGCTAACAGGGATGAACACTGAAGCTTTCTTT. The chain uses TRBV18 and TRBJ1-1; D might be TRBD1 (6 bases). Germline-derived CDR1 and CDR2 are KGHSH and LQKENI. V was shortened by 3 bases and J by 0 bases, with 11 bases between the two germline ends. The CDR3 is 15 residues long.